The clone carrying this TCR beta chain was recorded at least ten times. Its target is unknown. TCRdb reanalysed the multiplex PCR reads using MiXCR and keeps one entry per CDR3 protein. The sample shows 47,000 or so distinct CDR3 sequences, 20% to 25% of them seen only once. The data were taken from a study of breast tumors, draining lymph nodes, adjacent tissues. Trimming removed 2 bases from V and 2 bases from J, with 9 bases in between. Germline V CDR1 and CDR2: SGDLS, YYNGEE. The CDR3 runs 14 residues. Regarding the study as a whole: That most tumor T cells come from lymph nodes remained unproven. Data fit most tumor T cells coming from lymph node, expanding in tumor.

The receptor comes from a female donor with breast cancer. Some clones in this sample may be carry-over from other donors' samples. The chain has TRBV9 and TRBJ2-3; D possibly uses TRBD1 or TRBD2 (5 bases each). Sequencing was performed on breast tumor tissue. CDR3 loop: CASSVGPNTDTQYF. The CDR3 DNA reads TGTGCCAGCAGCGTGGGACCAAACACAGATACGCAGTATTTT.